The subject of this entry is one T cell receptor (beta chain). Which antigen it targets is not known. No clone much larger than this one lies a single base away; base qualities are absent. This sample was taken from a study of T cell responses to AZD1222 COVID-19 vaccine (dated by TCRdb to about 2021). About the full investigation: TCR sequencing was performed for 230 to 250 trial participants, of whom about 200 were given two doses of AZD1222 and some 25 were given two doses of MenACWY control vaccine. Trial participants were enrolled by age into subgroups of 18-55, 56-69 and 70-plus years, and 148, 28 and 57 TCR-sequenced participants, respectively, were included in these subgroups. Points the paper makes about the study in general: Because no day 14 peak-response samples were available, the repertoires could be characterized only after the peak T cell response. The 56-69-year group was small, and its depth increase did not reach significance, likely because of low power. After two AZD1222 doses, spike-specific TCR breadth and depth were significantly higher than at day 0 and than in MenACWY recipients. Participants were mostly white British, with more females than males. The authors suggested clonal diversity may have been underestimated. Nearly half of unique spike-specific TCRs reportedly recognized epitopes outside regions mutated in the B.1.351 and B.1.1.7 variants. Only six AZD1222 recipients were SARS-CoV-2 seropositive at baseline, limiting conclusions about previously exposed vaccinees. CD4 TCRs associated with the vaccine covered the entire spike protein, and the dominant responses were in regions 160-218 and 743-854.

The CDR3 regions of human TCRbeta chains were analyzed by immunosequencing. The paper's processing steps were these. TCRs in the repertoires were compared against a reference library of SARS-CoV-2-specific TCRs that had been generated with the MIRA antigen-specificity platform. Breadth meant the fraction of unique TCRs that were SARS-CoV-2-associated, whereas depth meant the fraction of total T cells that were SARS-CoV-2-associated. Using the MIRA data, each spike-specific TCR was assigned both to the spike region to which the TCR was reactive and to a CD4 or CD8 class. Log10-transformed breadth and depth values were compared by one-way ANOVA with Sidak's multiple comparisons tests. TCRdb took this table from immuneACCESS and kept in-frame rearrangements with V and J called. Such tables lack part of the clones; where checked against another copy, unresolved V genes explain under half of the gap, and the rest is unexplained. That table supplies the V and J calls and clone size; D and trimming were determined from the DNA. The sample table records 65,000 to 95,000 clones; 92% of these occur just once. About 7.1% of the sample rests with the top ten.

The time point tag for this specimen amounts to: baseline before first vaccination. According to the study, the label for this sample's treatment or condition signals: meningococcal conjugate vaccine given as trial control. Samples from vaccinated people were obtained from the UK trials COV001 and COV002, which included a single-blind randomized controlled phase 2/3 trial of AZD1222 (ChAdOx1 nCoV-19) in healthy adults. For TCRbeta chain sequencing, PBMC samples from trial participants were taken at day 0 and at day 28 after the second dose. The CDR3 measures 14 amino acids from cysteine to phenylalanine. The kept DNA is CDR3 alone, 42 bases in frame from the first base. After removal of 0 bases from V and 6 bases from J, the junction retains 2 bases not matched to a gene.

The receptor comes from an adult in good health. The sequence is built from TRBV23-1 and TRBJ1-2; 9 central bases correspond to TRBD1. TRBV23-1 is marked as an open reading frame, function uncertain. The sequencing used peripheral blood, collected on day 0 of MenACWY control vaccination. The DNA sequence is given as TGCGCCAGCAGTCAATCCGGGACAGGGAATGGCTACACCTTC. Translation gives CASSQSGTGNGYTF.